Listed below are T cell receptor beta chains from one sample, sequenced in a study of T cells in Graves' hyperthyroidism and ophthalmopathy. Using its own MiXCR run on the multiplex PCR reads, TCRdb lists one record per CDR3 protein. The sample has a few hundred thousand distinct CDR3 sequences; 15% to 20% are singletons. The sample consisted of blood. The receptors here all came from a woman in her thirties or forties with Graves' ophthalmopathy. The CDR3 runs from the conserved cysteine through the conserved F or W. Each record gives: V gene, D gene, clone size, J gene, CDR3 protein, CDR3 DNA. D genes are given only for firm matches. For some rows the clone size is stated as once, few or many, or as a class when expanded; others skip it.

v_call: TRBV30
d_call: NA
clone_size: few
j_call: TRBJ1-4
cdr3_aa: CAWSSIDRNVATNEKLFF
cdr3_nt: TGTGCCTGGAGTAGTATAGACCGAAACGTAGCAACTAATGAAAAACTGTTTTTT

v_call: TRBV7-9
d_call: NA
clone_size: NA
j_call: TRBJ2-1
cdr3_aa: CASSLALTNSHNEQFF
cdr3_nt: TGTGCCAGCAGCTTAGCGCTAACAAACTCCCACAATGAGCAGTTCTTC

v_call: TRBV6-6
d_call: NA
clone_size: many
j_call: TRBJ2-7
cdr3_aa: CASSYSLDRNEQYF
cdr3_nt: TGTGCCAGCAGTTACTCCCTCGACCGGAACGAGCAGTACTTC

v_call: TRBV5-1
d_call: NA
clone_size: NA
j_call: TRBJ1-4
cdr3_aa: CASSFFGSSFEKLFF
cdr3_nt: TGCGCCAGCAGCTTTTTTGGGTCGTCGTTTGAAAAACTGTTTTTT

v_call: TRBV6-1
d_call: TRBD1
clone_size: NA
j_call: TRBJ1-6
cdr3_aa: CASARTGEDSPLHF
cdr3_nt: TGTGCCAGCGCGCGGACAGGGGAGGATTCACCCCTCCACTTT

v_call: TRBV2
d_call: NA
clone_size: NA
j_call: TRBJ1-6
cdr3_aa: CASNPASNYNSPLHF
cdr3_nt: TGTGCCAGCAATCCCGCGTCTAACTATAATTCACCCCTCCACTTT

v_call: TRBV29-1
d_call: TRBD1
clone_size: few
j_call: TRBJ2-5
cdr3_aa: CSFTGTVQETQYF
cdr3_nt: TGCAGCTTTACCGGGACAGTCCAAGAGACCCAGTACTTC

v_call: TRBV2
d_call: NA
clone_size: many
j_call: TRBJ2-7
cdr3_aa: CASSPRGHSYEQYF
cdr3_nt: TGTGCCAGCAGTCCCAGGGGCCACTCCTACGAGCAGTACTTC

v_call: TRBV12-3/TRBV12-4
d_call: NA
clone_size: NA
j_call: TRBJ2-6
cdr3_aa: CASRLVNLKISGANVLTF
cdr3_nt: TGTGCCAGCCGCCTCGTAAACCTAAAAATCTCTGGGGCCAACGTCCTGACTTTC

v_call: TRBV3-1
d_call: TRBD1
clone_size: many
j_call: TRBJ1-1
cdr3_aa: CASSQAKQGVNTEAFF
cdr3_nt: TGTGCCAGCAGCCAAGCCAAACAGGGGGTGAACACTGAAGCTTTCTTT

v_call: TRBV15
d_call: NA
clone_size: many
j_call: TRBJ2-5
cdr3_aa: CATSRDATGQETQYF
cdr3_nt: TGTGCCACCAGCAGAGATGCGACAGGCCAAGAGACCCAGTACTTC

v_call: TRBV20-1
d_call: TRBD2
clone_size: NA
j_call: TRBJ2-1
cdr3_aa: CSARENGGTVYNEQFF
cdr3_nt: TGCAGTGCTAGAGAGAACGGGGGGACCGTCTACAATGAGCAGTTCTTC